In this sample, the clone carrying this T cell receptor (beta chain) turned up a few times. As yet, its antigen is unknown. TCRdb passed the reads through MiXCR, listing each CDR3 protein once. The sample consists of under 500,000 distinct CDR3 sequences, approximately 42% of them appearing once. The data were taken from a study of T cell repertoires in cytomegalovirus infection. About the research overall: CMV infection and matching HLA type were both indicated by public TCR beta signatures.

Findings and limits, study-wide: Carriers of CMV and the relevant HLA type were discriminated by public TCR beta frequency.

V lost 4 bases, J lost 0 bases, and 9 bases lay in between. This CDR3 is 14 amino acids long. Source: cultured PBMCs, taken from culture after CMV antigen stimulation. The rearrangement uses TRBV12-3 or TRBV12-4 and TRBJ1-2; D is unclear. The source of this sequence is a human donor in good health (CMV status not recorded). Some clones in this sample may be carry-over from other donors' samples. The CDR3 coding sequence is TGTGCCAGCAGTTCCTACCCCGCTAACTATGGCTACACCTTC. Translating gives CASSSYPANYGYTF.